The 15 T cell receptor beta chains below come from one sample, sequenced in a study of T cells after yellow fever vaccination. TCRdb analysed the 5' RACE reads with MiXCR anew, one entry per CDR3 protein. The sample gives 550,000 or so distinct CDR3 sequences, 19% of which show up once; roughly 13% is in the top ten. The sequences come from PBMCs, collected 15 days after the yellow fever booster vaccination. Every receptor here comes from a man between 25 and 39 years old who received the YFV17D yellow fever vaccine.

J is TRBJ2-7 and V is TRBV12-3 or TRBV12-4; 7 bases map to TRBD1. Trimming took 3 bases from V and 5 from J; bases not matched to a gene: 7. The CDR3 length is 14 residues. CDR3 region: CASSLGQNVHEQYF. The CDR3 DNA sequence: TGTGCCAGCAGTTTGGGACAGAACGTCCACGAGCAGTACTTC.

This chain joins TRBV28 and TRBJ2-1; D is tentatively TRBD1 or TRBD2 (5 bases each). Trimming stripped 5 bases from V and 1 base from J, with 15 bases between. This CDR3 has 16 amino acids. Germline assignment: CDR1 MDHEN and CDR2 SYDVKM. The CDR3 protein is CASSPSGGGSYNEQFF. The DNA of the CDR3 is TGTGCCAGCAGTCCCTCTGGGGGTGGGTCCTACAATGAGCAGTTCTTC.

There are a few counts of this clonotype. CDR3 DNA: TGTGCCAGCCAAAGCGGGATTCAAGCCGGGGAGCTGTTTTTT. Translating it yields CASQSGIQAGELFF. The chain has TRBV7-6 and TRBJ2-2; 7 bases map to TRBD2. Losses at the gene ends were 8 bases for V and 6 bases for J; bases not matched to a gene: 9. The CDR3 is made up of 14 amino acids. The germline V gene encodes CDR1 SGHVS and CDR2 FNYEAQ. The whole variable domain, filled in from reference TRBV7-6 and TRBJ2-2, reads GAGVSQSPRYKVTKRGQDVALRCDPISGHVSLYWYRQALGQGPEFLTYFNYEAQQDKSGLPNDRFSAERPEGSISTLTIQRTEQRDSAMYRCASQSGIQAGELFFGEGSRLTVL.

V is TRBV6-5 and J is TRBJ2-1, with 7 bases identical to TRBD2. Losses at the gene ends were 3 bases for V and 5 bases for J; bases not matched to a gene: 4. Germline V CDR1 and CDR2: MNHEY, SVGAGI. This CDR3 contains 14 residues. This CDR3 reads CASSYAGVHNEQFF. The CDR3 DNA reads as TGTGCCAGCAGTTATGCGGGAGTACACAATGAGCAGTTCTTC.

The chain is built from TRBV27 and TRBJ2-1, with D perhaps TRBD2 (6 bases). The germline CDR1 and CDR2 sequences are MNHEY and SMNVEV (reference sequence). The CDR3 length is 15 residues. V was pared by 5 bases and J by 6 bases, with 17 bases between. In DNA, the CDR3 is TGTGCCAGCAGTACAATAGCCTACGGGGGCAATGAGCAGTTCTTC. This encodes CASSTIAYGGNEQFF.

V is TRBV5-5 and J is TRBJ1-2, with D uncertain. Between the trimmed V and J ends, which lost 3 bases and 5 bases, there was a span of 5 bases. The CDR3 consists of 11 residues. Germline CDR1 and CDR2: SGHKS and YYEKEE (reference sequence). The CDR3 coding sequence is TGTGCCAGCAGCTCGGGATATGGCTACACCTTC. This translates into CASSSGYGYTF.

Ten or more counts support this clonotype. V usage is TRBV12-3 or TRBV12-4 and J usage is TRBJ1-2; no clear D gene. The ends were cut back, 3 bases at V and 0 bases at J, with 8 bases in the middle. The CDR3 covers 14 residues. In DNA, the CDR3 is TGTGCCAGCAGTTTGGGCGGGGCTAACTATGGCTACACCTTC. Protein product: CASSLGGANYGYTF.

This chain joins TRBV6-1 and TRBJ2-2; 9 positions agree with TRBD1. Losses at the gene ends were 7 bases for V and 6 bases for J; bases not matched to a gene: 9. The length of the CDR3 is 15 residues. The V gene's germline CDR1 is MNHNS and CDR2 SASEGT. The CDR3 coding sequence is TGTGCCAGCACCACAGGGGGCGCCCCCGCCGGGGAGCTGTTTTTT. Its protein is CASTTGGAPAGELFF.

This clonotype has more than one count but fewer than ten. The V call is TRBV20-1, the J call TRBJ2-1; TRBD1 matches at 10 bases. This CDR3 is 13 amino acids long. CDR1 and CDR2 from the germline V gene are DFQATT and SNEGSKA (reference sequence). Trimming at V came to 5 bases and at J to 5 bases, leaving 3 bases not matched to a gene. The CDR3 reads CSADRGPNNEQFF. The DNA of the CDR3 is TGCAGTGCTGACAGGGGGCCGAACAATGAGCAGTTCTTC.

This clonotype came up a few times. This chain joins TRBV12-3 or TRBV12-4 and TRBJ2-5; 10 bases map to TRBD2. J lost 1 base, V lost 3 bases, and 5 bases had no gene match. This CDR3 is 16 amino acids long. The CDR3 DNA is TGTGCCAGCAGTTTCGGACTAGCGGAACCCCAAGAGACCCAGTACTTC. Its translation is CASSFGLAEPQETQYF.

This CDR3 reads CSAEEPSGRLDTQYF. CDR3 nucleotide sequence: TGCAGTGCCGAGGAGCCTAGCGGGAGGTTGGATACGCAGTATTTT. The J gene is TRBJ2-3, the V gene TRBV20-1, with TRBD2 matching over 11 bases. V was pared by 6 bases and J by 6 bases, with 11 bases of the junction left unmatched. Germline V gene sequence: CDR1 DFQATT, CDR2 SNEGSKA (reference sequence). This CDR3 region has 15 residues.

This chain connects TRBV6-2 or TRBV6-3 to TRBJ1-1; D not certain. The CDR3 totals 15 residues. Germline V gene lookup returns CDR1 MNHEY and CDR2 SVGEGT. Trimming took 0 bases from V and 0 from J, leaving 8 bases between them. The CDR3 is CASSYSGALNTEAFF. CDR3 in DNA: TGTGCCAGCAGTTACTCGGGAGCCTTGAACACTGAAGCTTTCTTT.

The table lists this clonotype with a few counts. The CDR3 nucleotides are TGCGCCAGCAGCTTGTCGACGGGGAGCTCCTACGAGCAGTACTTC. Translating it yields CASSLSTGSSYEQYF. V gene TRBV5-1 combines with J gene TRBJ2-7; tentative D call: TRBD2 (5 bases). The CDR3 is 15 amino acids. Trimming stripped 1 base from V and 0 bases from J, with 11 bases between. Germline-derived CDR1 and CDR2 are SGHRS and YFSETQ.

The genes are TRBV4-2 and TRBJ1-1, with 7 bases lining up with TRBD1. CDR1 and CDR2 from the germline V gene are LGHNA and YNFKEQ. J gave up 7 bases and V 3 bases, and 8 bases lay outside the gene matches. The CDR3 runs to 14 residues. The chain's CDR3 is CASSQGQTRLEAFF. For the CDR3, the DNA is TGTGCCAGCAGCCAGGGACAGACACGCCTTGAAGCTTTCTTT.

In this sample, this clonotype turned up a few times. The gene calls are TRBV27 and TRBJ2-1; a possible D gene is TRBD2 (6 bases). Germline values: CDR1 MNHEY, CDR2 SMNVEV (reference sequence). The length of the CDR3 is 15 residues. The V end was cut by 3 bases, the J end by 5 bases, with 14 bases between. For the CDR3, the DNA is TGTGCCAGCAGTTTCAGCCGGGACTCAAACAATGAGCAGTTCTTC. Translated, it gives CASSFSRDSNNEQFF.